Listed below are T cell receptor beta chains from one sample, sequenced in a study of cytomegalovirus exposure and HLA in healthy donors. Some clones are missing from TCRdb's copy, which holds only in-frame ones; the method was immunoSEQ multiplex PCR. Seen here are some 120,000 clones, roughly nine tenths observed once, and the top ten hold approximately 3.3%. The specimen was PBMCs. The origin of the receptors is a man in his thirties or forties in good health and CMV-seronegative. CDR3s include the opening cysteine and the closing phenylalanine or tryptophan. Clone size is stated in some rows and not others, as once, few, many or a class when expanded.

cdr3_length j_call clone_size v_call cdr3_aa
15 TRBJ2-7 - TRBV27 CASSLRVVGFYEQYF
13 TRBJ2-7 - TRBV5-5 CASSIDMFYEQYF
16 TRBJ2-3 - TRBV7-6 CASSFGSGGASDTQYF
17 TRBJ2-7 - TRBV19 CASIPGLAGEGSYEQYF
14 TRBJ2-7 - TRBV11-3 CASSPGQGAYEQYF
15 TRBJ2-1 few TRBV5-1 CASSLASGSYNEQFF
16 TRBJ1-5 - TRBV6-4 CASRGQGAPSNQPQHF
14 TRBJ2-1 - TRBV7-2 CASSLEGRYNEQFF
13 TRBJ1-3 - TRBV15 CATSRGDSYSIYF
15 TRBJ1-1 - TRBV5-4 CASSLAAGGFTEAFF
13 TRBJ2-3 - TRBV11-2 CASSPLGGDTQYF
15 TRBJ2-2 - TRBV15 CATSRLDRGHRELFF
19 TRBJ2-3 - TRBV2 CANSRVTGGSRYSTDTQYF
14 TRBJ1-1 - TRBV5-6 CASSSGTANTEAFF
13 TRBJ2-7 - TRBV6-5 CASSLNRAYEQYF
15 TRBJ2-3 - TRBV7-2 CASSFGGPLADTQYF
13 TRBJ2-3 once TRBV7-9 CASSAQGAGTQYF
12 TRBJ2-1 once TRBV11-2 CASSLDRGNQFF
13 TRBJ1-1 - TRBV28 CAGSRGRETEAFF
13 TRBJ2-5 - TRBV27 CASSGGGEETQYF
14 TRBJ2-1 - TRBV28 CASSSDRPPNEQFF
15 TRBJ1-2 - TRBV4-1 CASSQVTGAFYGYTF
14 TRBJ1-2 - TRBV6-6 CASSLTGGRSGYTF
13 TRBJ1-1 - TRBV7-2 CASSLQGRTEAFF
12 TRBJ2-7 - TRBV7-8 CASSPGAYEQYF
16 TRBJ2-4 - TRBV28 CASSSHPSRAKNIQYF
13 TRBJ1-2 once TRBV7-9 CASSPRENYGYTF
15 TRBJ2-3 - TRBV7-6 CASSATGGTGDTQYF
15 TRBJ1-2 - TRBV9 CASSPGDRGRHGYTF
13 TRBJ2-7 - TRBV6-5 CASNRGTSYEQYF
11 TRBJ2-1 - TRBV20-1 CSAYDREKQFF
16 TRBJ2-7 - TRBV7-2 CASSRTLAGGHYEQYF
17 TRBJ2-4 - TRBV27 CASSLARGVLTKNIQYF
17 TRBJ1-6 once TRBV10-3 CATSRQGRRGEDSPLHF
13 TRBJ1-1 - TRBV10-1 CASRGQGSTEAFF
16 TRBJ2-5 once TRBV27 CASSLLASGGKETQYF
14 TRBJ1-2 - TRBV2 CASTLTVETYGYTF
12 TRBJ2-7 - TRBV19 CATSDGAYEQYF
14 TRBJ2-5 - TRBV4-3 CASSQATSAGTQYF
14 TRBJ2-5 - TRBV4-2 CASSLQVIQETQYF
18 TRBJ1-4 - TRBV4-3 CASSQLYLLRGIGEKLFF
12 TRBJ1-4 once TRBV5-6 CASSLGPGKLFF
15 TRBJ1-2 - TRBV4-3 CASRRVAGDYYGYTF
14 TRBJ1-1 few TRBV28 CASSFGRGFGEAFF
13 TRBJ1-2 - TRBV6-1 CASGTGASYGYTF
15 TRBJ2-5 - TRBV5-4 CASSLALEKQETQYF
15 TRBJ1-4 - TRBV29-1 CSVEVAGRGEEKLFF
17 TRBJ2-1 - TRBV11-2 CASSLTTSGGENNEQFF
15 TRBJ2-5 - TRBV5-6 CASSLWLKNQETQYF